The 25 T cell receptor beta chains presented below share a single source sample, sequenced in a study of OX40 agonist ivuxolimab in advanced cancers. This table comes from immunoSEQ multiplex PCR, and its TCRdb copy is limited to in-frame clones, with some not included. This table holds some 40,000 clones, 90% to 95% found once. The sample here was CD4+ or CD8+ T cells sorted from blood, taken in a trial of the OX40 agonist ivuxolimab. The receptor set was obtained from an adult with an advanced solid tumor such as melanoma, head and neck, liver or kidney cancer.

The rearrangement joins TRBV6-1 to TRBJ2-7, with TRBD2 matching over 7 bases. CDR3 length equals 14 residues. V lost 3 bases to trimming and J lost 0 bases; unmatched junction nucleotides: 2. Germline loops: CDR1 MNHNS, CDR2 SASEGT. The DNA for the CDR3 is TGTGCCAGCAGTGAGCGGGGGAGCTCCTACGAGCAGTACTTC. Translation gives CASSERGSSYEQYF.

The V and J genes are TRBV7-6 and TRBJ2-7; D may match TRBD1 or TRBD2 (5 bases each). The CDR3 has 13 residues. CDR1 is SGHVS and CDR2 is FNYEAQ in the germline V gene. Trimming removed 3 bases at V and 1 base at J, with 7 bases between. The CDR3: CASSLGVSYEQYF. The CDR3 nucleotides read TGTGCCAGCAGCTTGGGGGTGTCCTACGAGCAGTACTTC.

V gene TRBV4-1 combines with J gene TRBJ2-7, with D possibly matching TRBD1 (6 bases). V was pared by 3 bases and J by 5 bases, with 14 bases between. The CDR3 is made up of 14 amino acids. The V gene's germline CDR1 is MGHRA and CDR2 YSYEKL. CDR3 sequence reads: CASSHELGANEQYF. CDR3 sequence (DNA): TGCGCCAGCAGCCACGAACTGGGGGCGAACGAGCAGTACTTC.

The V call is TRBV29-1, the J call TRBJ2-7; possibly TRBD1 for D (5 bases). Germline CDR1 reads SQVTM; CDR2 reads ANQGSEA. The CDR3 runs 13 residues. Trimming left V 4 bases short and J 2 bases short, with 12 bases between. CDR3 nucleotides: TGCAGCGTTGTCCAGGGTGATACCTACGAGCAGTACTTC. Amino acid sequence: CSVVQGDTYEQYF.

V gene TRBV28 combines with J gene TRBJ1-2; no definite D call. Germline assignment: CDR1 MDHEN and CDR2 SYDVKM. The CDR3 extends over 13 amino acids. The germline V and J ends were trimmed by 2 bases and 8 bases, with 12 bases remaining between them. CDR3 sequence (DNA): TGTGCCAGCAGTTTAGGCTACGGGGAAGGCTACACCTTC. This encodes CASSLGYGEGYTF.

DNA of the CDR3: TGTGCCAGCAGTTTACGGGGGGGGGACTATGGCTACACCTTC. Encoded protein: CASSLRGGDYGYTF. The chain joins TRBV27 to TRBJ1-2; possibly TRBD1 for D (5 bases). The CDR3 is 14 amino acids. CDR1 is MNHEY and CDR2 is SMNVEV in the germline V gene (reference sequence). The V and J ends lost 2 bases and 3 bases respectively, with 10 bases between them.

The chain uses TRBV19 and TRBJ2-7, with 9 bases that match TRBD1. Germline V gene data show CDR1 as LNHDA and CDR2 as SQIVND (reference sequence). V gave up 9 bases and J gave up 7 bases; unmatched junction bases: 7. The CDR3 totals 12 residues. CDR3 coding DNA: TGTGCCAGCAGAACAGGGGGCGGGGAGCAGTACTTC. The encoded protein is CASRTGGGEQYF.

V is TRBV2 and J is TRBJ2-1; tentative D call: TRBD2 (6 bases). This CDR3 is built from 14 residues. Looked up from germline, CDR1 is SNHLY and CDR2 is FYNNEI. Trimming took off 2 bases at V and 6 bases at J, with 11 bases between the two ends. CDR3 residues: CASSEMGLLNEQFF. The CDR3 bases are TGTGCCAGCAGTGAAATGGGACTTCTCAATGAGCAGTTCTTC.

The rearrangement links TRBV2 to TRBJ1-2; perhaps TRBD1 as D (5 bases). This CDR3 spans 18 amino acids. Germline V CDR1 and CDR2: SNHLY, FYNNEI. V lost 1 base to trimming and J lost 4 bases, with 22 bases between them. The DNA for the CDR3 is TGTGCCAGCAGTGAAGGGCGAGGCGTTGGATGGGGCGGCTATGGCTACACCTTC. Its protein product is CASSEGRGVGWGGYGYTF.

The chain recombines TRBV28 with TRBJ2-5; 7 positions agree with TRBD1. With 6 bases clipped from V and 1 base from J, the junction kept 5 bases outside the gene matches. CDR1 and CDR2 from the germline V gene are MDHEN and SYDVKM. The CDR3 has 14 residues. The CDR3 DNA reads as TGTGCCAGCAGCCCCGGACAGGTCCAAGAGACCCAGTACTTC. Protein product: CASSPGQVQETQYF.

The chain combines TRBV19 with TRBJ2-7; D gene uncertain. This CDR3 comprises 11 residues. From germline, CDR1 is LNHDA and CDR2 SQIVND (reference sequence). V was clipped by 3 bases and J by 5 bases, with 5 bases between them. The CDR3 loop reads CASSIGHEQYF. The CDR3 nucleotides are TGTGCCAGTAGTATTGGGCACGAGCAGTACTTC.

The chain employs TRBV28 and TRBJ2-2; the match to TRBD2 covers 13 bases. The CDR3 covers 17 residues. Germline trimming cut 2 bases from V and 4 bases from J; bases unmatched to any gene: 4. Germline CDR1 is MDHEN and CDR2 is SYDVKM. The CDR3 nucleotides are TGTGCCAGCAGTTTAGGACTAGCGGGAGCAGGCACCGGGGAGCTGTTTTTT. Its translation is CASSLGLAGAGTGELFF.

The rearrangement links TRBV19 to TRBJ2-7; either TRBD1 or TRBD2 may fit D (5 bases each). CDR3 length equals 13 residues. The V gene lost 8 bases and the J gene lost 5 bases, with 16 bases spanning the gap. The germline gives CDR1 LNHDA, CDR2 SQIVND (reference sequence). CDR3 residues: CASGGVGTDEQYF. The CDR3 nucleotides are TGTGCCAGTGGCGGAGTCGGGACGGACGAGCAGTACTTC.

The chain recombines TRBV14 with TRBJ2-2; D call uncertain. CDR3 length equals 14 residues. The germline V gene has CDR1 SGHDN and CDR2 FVKESK. V lost 5 bases and J 4 bases, leaving 11 bases between the germline ends. The CDR3 region is CASSTTGGTGELFF. The CDR3 nucleotides are TGTGCCAGCAGCACCACGGGCGGCACCGGGGAGCTGTTTTTT.

The chain employs TRBV19 and TRBJ1-5; D possibly corresponds to TRBD1 (5 bases). CDR1 LNHDA and CDR2 SQIVND come from the germline V gene (reference sequence). The V end was cut by 4 bases, the J end by 6 bases, with 13 bases between. The CDR3 runs 14 residues. CDR3: CASSTAGRSQPQHF. The CDR3 DNA sequence: TGTGCCAGTAGTACTGCAGGGAGATCTCAGCCCCAGCATTTT.

The chain is built from TRBV6-5 and TRBJ2-7, with D maybe TRBD1 (5 bases). Trimming cost V 4 bases and J 1 base, with 17 bases left between them. Germline V gene lookup returns CDR1 MNHEY and CDR2 SVGAGI. The CDR3 totals 16 residues. DNA for the CDR3: TGTGCCAGCAGTTCCGACAGCCCCGTAAGATCCTACGAGCAGTACTTC. This translates into CASSSDSPVRSYEQYF.

The rearrangement uses TRBV27 and TRBJ2-2; 7 bases are a match to TRBD2. Germline V gene sequence: CDR1 MNHEY, CDR2 SMNVEV (reference sequence). The V and J ends lost 5 bases and 7 bases, in that order; junction bases with no gene match: 4. The CDR3 totals 13 residues. The CDR3 DNA follows: TGTGCCAGCAGTCGACTAGCCGTCGGGGAGCTGTTTTTT. It is translated as CASSRLAVGELFF.

V gene TRBV6-1 combines with J gene TRBJ2-7; D is ambiguous. In germline, CDR1 is MNHNS, CDR2 SASEGT. The CDR3 consists of 11 residues. The V end was cut by 6 bases, the J end by 1 base, with 4 bases between. The CDR3 loop is CASRWSYEQYF. The CDR3 nucleotides are TGTGCCAGCAGATGGTCCTACGAGCAGTACTTC.

The rearrangement uses TRBV7-8 and TRBJ2-3, with TRBD1 as a possible D gene (5 bases). V gave up 2 bases and J gave up 2 bases, with 11 bases separating them. The CDR3 extends over 15 amino acids. Germline V gene sequence: CDR1 SGHVS, CDR2 FQNEAQ. DNA for the CDR3: TGTGCCAGCAGCTTAAGACAGAGAATCACAGATACGCAGTATTTT. This gives the protein CASSLRQRITDTQYF.

The chain carries TRBV6-1 and TRBJ2-7, with D possibly matching TRBD2 (5 bases). CDR1 is MNHNS, CDR2 SASEGT, per germline. Trimming shortened V by 3 bases and J by 5 bases, and 17 bases separated the two germline ends. The CDR3 runs to 15 residues. CDR3 nucleotides: TGTGCCAGCAGTGACTCGTCAGGAGCGAGGGACGAGCAGTACTTC. Amino acid sequence: CASSDSSGARDEQYF.

This rearrangement joins TRBV13 to TRBJ1-1; 7 nucleotides align to TRBD1. The germline V gene has CDR1 PRHDT and CDR2 FYEKMQ (reference sequence). The trim removed 0 bases at V and 4 bases at J, leaving 11 bases unmatched. The CDR3 consists of 17 residues. The CDR3 protein is CASSLGVLGRGGTEAFF. The CDR3 coding sequence is TGTGCCAGCAGCTTAGGAGTTTTGGGCAGGGGGGGCACTGAAGCTTTCTTT.

The gene calls are TRBV19 and TRBJ2-2, with D uncertain. V gave up 6 bases and J gave up 3 bases, with 14 bases separating them. This CDR3 comprises 15 residues. Germline V gives CDR1 LNHDA, CDR2 SQIVND (reference sequence). CDR3 coding DNA: TGTGCCAGTAGCCCCTACATCGACCACACCGGGGAGCTGTTTTTT. This codes for CASSPYIDHTGELFF.

This chain uses TRBV28 with TRBJ2-7, with a tentative D call TRBD1 (5 bases). This CDR3 has 16 amino acids. V gave up 6 bases and J gave up 3 bases, with 21 bases separating them. Germline CDR1 MDHEN, CDR2 SYDVKM. The CDR3 nucleotides are TGTGCCAGCAGCCGTCAATGGGGCCGTAGACTCTACGAGCAGTACTTC. It specifies CASSRQWGRRLYEQYF.

This sequence joins TRBV27 and TRBJ2-3; no definite D call. Trimming shortened V by 6 bases and J by 1 base, and 14 bases separated the two germline ends. The CDR3 consists of 15 residues. Per the germline V gene, CDR1 is MNHEY and CDR2 is SMNVEV (reference sequence). CDR3 nucleotides: TGTGCCAGCAGATCCCTGAAGAGTCGCACAGATACGCAGTATTTT. This translates into CASRSLKSRTDTQYF.

The rearrangement uses TRBV28 and TRBJ1-4; the match to TRBD1 covers 8 bases. Per the germline V gene, CDR1 is MDHEN and CDR2 is SYDVKM. CDR3 size: 14 residues. J gave up 8 bases and V 4 bases, and 6 bases lay outside the gene matches. The CDR3 DNA reads TGTGCCAGCAGTTACGACAGGGGCGGAGAAAAACTGTTTTTT. The encoded protein is CASSYDRGGEKLFF. Together with reference TRBV28 and TRBJ1-4, the CDR3 gives the full variable domain: DVKVTQSSRYLVKRTGEKVFLECVQDMDHENMFWYRQDPGLGLRLIYFSYDVKMKEKGDIPEGYSVSREKKERFSLILESASTNQTSMYLCASSYDRGGEKLFFGSGTQLSVL.